This T cell receptor beta chain comes out of a study of low-dose radiotherapy and immunotherapy resistance in tumors (dated by TCRdb to between 2021 and 2024). For context, the study as a whole: Patients in Cohort 1 were given 0.5 Gy per fraction every 2 weeks, and the prescribed total PTV dose was 6.5 Gy. Cohort 2 received 1 Gy per fraction every two weeks, with a total of 13 Gy over 26 weeks. Patients were given nivolumab as a 240 mg flat dose every two weeks and ipilimumab at 1 mg/kg every six weeks, with both drugs delivered intravenously. Intravenous cyclophosphamide at 200 mg/m2 was administered every two weeks, one day ahead of each radiation and immunotherapy administration. Patients took aspirin 300 mg orally once daily for four cycles, starting on cycle 1 day 1. To make first-strand cDNA, Superscript III was used along with a set of TRAV- and TRBV-specific primers so that both the TCRalpha and TCRbeta chains were covered. The trial did not randomize participants into treatment groups. The translational analysis covered eight patients: three from the first dose cohort and the first five from the second dose cohort. Deep sequencing of TCRalpha and TCRbeta libraries was performed on an Illumina MiniSeq instrument.

Trimming takes 4 bases off V and 5 bases off J; junction bases not matched to a gene: 7. The CDR3 holds 15 amino acids from the cysteine to the phenylalanine. The only DNA kept is the CDR3, 45 bases in frame from the first base. CDR1 and CDR2, looked up from the germline V gene, are SGHRS and YFSETQ. With regard to this clonotype: Its specific antigen is unknown. It has no much larger one-base neighbor in the sample; base qualities were not kept.

These reads were obtained on an Illumina MiniSeq. TCRs were amplified with Phusion for approximately 19 PCR cycles using a constant-region primer together with the adapter attached to the V primers. The isolated mRNA was amplified using the MessageAmp II aRNA Amplification Kit, with in vitro transcription performed for less than 20 hours at 37 degrees C. The Dynabeads mRNA DIRECT Purification Kit was used to isolate mRNA for TCR sequencing. A second approximately 23-cycle Phusion PCR added indexed Illumina adapters, and products were purified with AMPure XP beads. The study's own analysis went as follows. Using custom Perl scripts, TCR sequences that encoded the same protein were pooled, out-of-frame sequences were dropped, and the abundance of each clonotype was calculated. TCR sequences supported by only a single read were excluded from analysis. Shannon entropy, Gini index, clonality, richness, and the frequency of TCRs shared between repertoires were included as repertoire metrics. Using fastp trimming at Q25 and MiXCR clonotype assembly, TCRdb reanalyzed the public sequencing data and kept in-frame beta chains. Entries that share a CDR3 protein sequence are merged under the most common genes and DNA. For this entry, the V and J calls and clone size follow TCRdb and not the study's own pipeline. The sample yields under 60,000 distinct CDR3 sequences; about 12% were counted once. The ten largest clones represent roughly 6.2% of the sample.

The sample's time point label, decoded: before trial treatment. Donors were enrolled in RACIN, a single-arm phase I dose-escalation trial in which nivolumab, ipilimumab, aspirin, low-dose cyclophosphamide and low-dose radiotherapy were combined. Patients were eligible if they had advanced solid tumors that were TIL-negative. The sequence came from a female donor with ovarian cancer. The input for sequencing was PBMCs, taken before treatment. The chain uses TRBV5-1 and TRBJ2-1, with 9 junctional bases fitting TRBD2. The CDR3 reads CASSPRLADNNEQFF. The DNA sequence is given as TGCGCCAGCAGCCCCAGACTAGCGGACAACAATGAGCAGTTCTTC.